These 3 T cell receptor beta chains share one sample of origin, sequenced in a study of shared clonotypes between healthy human individuals (dated by TCRdb to 2019 to 2021). Library method: the immunoSEQ multiplex PCR assay. TCRdb mirrors the immuneACCESS table, restricted to in-frame sequences. Some clones are absent from its copies; in checked studies, under half trace to an unresolved V gene, and the reason for the others is unknown. This sample gives 2 million to 2.5 million clones in total; around 93% of them show up just once. Of the sample, 0.37% falls within the top ten clones. The sequenced sample was naive CD4+ T cells from PBMCs. The meaning of the sample's cell subset or site label: CD45RA+ positively selected. These receptors were collected from a man aged 18 to 35 in good health. Some clones in this sample may be carry-over from other donors' samples.

The gene calls are TRBV9 and TRBJ2-3, with D unresolved. The CDR3 has 14 amino acids. The germline V gene encodes CDR1 SGDLS and CDR2 YYNGEE. V was shortened by 6 bases and J by 4 bases, with 15 bases between the two germline ends. The CDR3 coding sequence is TGTGCCAGCAACGTGGGTGGTGTCGCAGATACGCAGTATTTT. Encoded protein: CASNVGGVADTQYF.

The chain carries TRBV11-3 and TRBJ1-1; no clear D gene. Germline V gene data show CDR1 as SGHNT and CDR2 as YENEEA. Trimming stripped 0 bases from V and 13 bases from J, with 12 bases between. CDR3 length equals 12 residues. The CDR3 is CASSLDRVVVFF. In nucleotides, the CDR3 is TGTGCCAGCAGCTTAGATCGCGTAGTCGTTTTCTTT. Full variable domain (outside the CDR3, taken from reference TRBV11-3 and TRBJ1-1): EAGVVQSPRYKIIEKKQPVAFWCNPISGHNTLYWYLQNLGQGPELLIRYENEEAVDDSQLPKDRFSAERLKGVDSTLKIQPAELGDSAVYLCASSLDRVVVFFGQGTRLTVV.

This chain connects TRBV14 to TRBJ2-3; 15 nucleotides match TRBD2. This CDR3 comprises 17 residues. Trimming removed 4 bases from V and 6 bases from J; junction bases left unmatched: 8. Germline V lookup: CDR1 SGHDN, CDR2 FVKESK. CDR3 protein: CASSLPGLAGGTDTQYF. As DNA, the CDR3 is TGTGCCAGCAGCCTCCCCGGACTAGCGGGAGGGACGGATACGCAGTATTTT.